These 14 T cell receptor beta chains came from one sample sequenced in a study of early T cells in non-severe SARS-CoV-2 infection. TCRdb fed the 5' RACE reads into MiXCR, producing one record per CDR3 protein. The sample holds fewer than 75,000 distinct CDR3 sequences; 20% are singletons and the top ten take approximately 15%. The source material was whole blood, sampled at baseline. These receptors all stem from an adult who was a healthcare worker with PCR-confirmed SARS-CoV-2 infection or an uninfected control (not recorded which).

V usage is TRBV10-1 and J usage is TRBJ2-1; D is uncertain. This CDR3 has 12 residues. Germline-derived CDR1 and CDR2 are WNHNN and SYGVQD (reference sequence). The germline V and J ends were trimmed by 4 bases and 13 bases, with 14 bases remaining between them. The DNA for the CDR3 is TGCGCCAGCAGTGCCGACCGGGTCGTCCAGTTCTTC. Translated, it gives CASSADRVVQFF.

The chain carries TRBV2 and TRBJ1-2; 7 bases align to TRBD1. The CDR3 is made up of 15 amino acids. V was clipped by 5 bases and J by 0 bases; unmatched bases: 6. CDR1 SNHLY and CDR2 FYNNEI come from the germline V gene. The CDR3 DNA reads TGTGCCAGCAGTTACAAGACAGGGACTAACTATGGCTACACCTTC. This codes for CASSYKTGTNYGYTF.

Only a few counts were recorded for this clonotype. J is TRBJ2-7 and V is TRBV3-1; D gene ambiguous. V lost 0 bases to trimming and J lost 3 bases, with 9 bases between them. Germline V lookup: CDR1 LGHDT, CDR2 YNNKEL (reference sequence). CDR3 length: 14 residues. In DNA, the CDR3 is TGTGCCAGCAGCCAAGACCCGACCGGCTACGAGCAGTACTTC. Its protein product is CASSQDPTGYEQYF.

Only a few counts were recorded for this clonotype. The V and J genes are TRBV5-1 and TRBJ1-1, with no clear D. This CDR3 contains 13 residues. Trimming pared 0 bases from V and 3 bases from J, leaving 6 bases between. Germline V gene lookup returns CDR1 SGHRS and CDR2 YFSETQ. The CDR3 DNA follows: TGCGCCAGCAGCTTGGGAGTTGACACTGAAGCTTTCTTT. This sequence encodes CASSLGVDTEAFF. Together with reference TRBV5-1 and TRBJ1-1, the CDR3 gives the full variable domain: KAGVTQTPRYLIKTRGQQVTLSCSPISGHRSVSWYQQTPGQGLQFLFEYFSETQRNKGNFPGRFSGRQFSNSRSEMNVSTLELGDSALYLCASSLGVDTEAFFGQGTRLTVV.

V usage is TRBV7-7 and J usage is TRBJ1-5; D perhaps matches TRBD1 (6 bases). Germline-derived CDR1 and CDR2 are SSHAT and FNYEAQ (reference sequence). This CDR3 comprises 16 residues. Deletions cut 3 bases from V and 0 bases from J, with 12 bases between. The CDR3, as DNA: TGTGCCAGCAGCTTCGGGGGGCACGATAGCAATCAGCCCCAGCATTTT. Translation: CASSFGGHDSNQPQHF.

This clonotype occurred a few times. The chain carries TRBV30 and TRBJ1-1, with TRBD1 identical over 7 bases. The germline CDR1 and CDR2 sequences are GTSNPN and SVGIG (reference sequence). This CDR3 spans 13 amino acids. V shed 3 bases and J 1 base; nucleotides not matched to a gene: 2. The CDR3 bases are TGTGCCTGGAGGCGACAGGGGAACACTGAAGCTTTCTTT. It encodes CAWRRQGNTEAFF.

The chain recombines TRBV7-6 with TRBJ2-3; 9 bases match TRBD2. Unmatched junction bases numbered 6, after V lost 6 bases and J lost 5 bases. The CDR3 extends over 14 amino acids. Per the germline V gene, CDR1 is SGHVS and CDR2 is FNYEAQ. The CDR3, as DNA: TGTGCCAGCAGTCGGGAACTAGCGGGAGATACGCAGTATTTT. Its translation: CASSRELAGDTQYF.

The chain carries TRBV18 and TRBJ2-1, with a weak D call TRBD2 (6 bases). CDR1 and CDR2 from the germline V gene are KGHSH and LQKENI. The CDR3 loop spans 15 amino acids. The ends were cut back, 2 bases at V and 7 bases at J, with 15 bases in the middle. The CDR3 coding sequence is TGTGCCAGCTCACCAGCTAGGGGACTCGCTAATGAGCAGTTCTTC. It encodes CASSPARGLANEQFF.

With regard to this clonotype: The junction differs from germline at one of its ends, possibly a read error. The gene calls are TRBV30 and TRBJ2-1, with a weak D call TRBD1 (5 bases). CDR1 and CDR2 from the germline V gene are GTSNPN and SVGIG (reference sequence). The CDR3 spans 11 residues. The CDR3 bases are TGTGCCTGGAGTGTACAGATAGGAAGGGGCTTC. It codes for CAWSVQIGRGF.

The rearrangement links TRBV5-5 to TRBJ1-1; D perhaps matches TRBD1 (5 bases). V lost 0 bases and J 3 bases, leaving 12 bases between the germline ends. The CDR3 runs 15 residues. Germline V gene data show CDR1 as SGHKS and CDR2 as YYEKEE (reference sequence). The DNA for the CDR3 is TGTGCCAGCAGCTTGGCGGGACCGACGGACACTGAAGCTTTCTTT. Translated, it gives CASSLAGPTDTEAFF.

This clonotype was recorded at least ten times. The rearrangement joins TRBV27 to TRBJ2-1; D is possibly TRBD2 (6 bases). The CDR3 loop spans 15 amino acids. In germline, CDR1 is MNHEY, CDR2 SMNVEV (reference sequence). Trimming stripped 5 bases from V and 8 bases from J, with 19 bases between. DNA of the CDR3: TGTGCCAGCAGTGTAGACGGGGGTCCCGGCGATGAGCAGTTCTTC. This sequence encodes CASSVDGGPGDEQFF.

The gene calls are TRBV30 and TRBJ2-3; D gene ambiguous. The CDR3 is 11 residues long. Trimming stripped 3 bases from V and 3 bases from J, with 4 bases between. Germline V CDR1 and CDR2: GTSNPN, SVGIG (reference sequence). The chain's CDR3 is CAWRRTDTQYF. The CDR3 bases are TGTGCCTGGAGGCGAACAGATACGCAGTATTTT.

The rearrangement uses TRBV10-2 and TRBJ2-4; a possible D gene is TRBD2 (6 bases). The CDR3 runs to 13 residues. Trimming pared 4 bases from V and 7 bases from J, leaving 11 bases between. The germline V gene encodes CDR1 WSHSY and CDR2 SAAADI. This chain's CDR3 is CASSGASANIQYF. CDR3 nucleotide sequence: TGCGCCAGCAGTGGGGCTAGCGCGAACATTCAGTACTTC.

CDR3 region: CASSPTSRGTGELFF. In DNA form, the CDR3 reads TGTGCCAGCAGCCCGACTAGCCGAGGCACCGGGGAGCTGTTTTTT. The chain combines TRBV7-3 with TRBJ2-2; TRBD2 matches 7 bases. Germline V CDR1 and CDR2: SGHTA, FQGTGA. The CDR3 is 15 amino acids. Trimming removed 5 bases from V and 4 bases from J; junction bases left unmatched: 7.